The 18 T cell receptor beta chains presented below share a single source sample, sequenced in a study of blood T cell repertoires in COVID-19. The data were produced by immunoSEQ multiplex PCR, yet TCRdb's version contains in-frame clones alone and is incomplete. The sample carries 90,000 to 150,000 clones, roughly 83% recorded once. Sample: peripheral blood. Every receptor here comes from a woman aged 80 or over with acute or convalescent COVID-19.

The CDR3 DNA follows: TGCGCCAGCAGCTTTGGGGCAGGGGCATCCTACGAGCAGTACTTC. Its translation: CASSFGAGASYEQYF. The chain uses TRBV5-1 and TRBJ2-7, with D maybe TRBD1 (6 bases). The CDR3 has 15 residues. CDR1 is SGHRS, CDR2 YFSETQ, per germline. Between the trimmed V and J ends, which lost 2 bases and 1 base, there was a span of 13 bases.

CDR3 protein: CASSDLAGGQVAGELFF. The CDR3 DNA follows: TGTGCCAGCAGCGACCTAGCGGGGGGGCAGGTAGCCGGGGAGCTGTTTTTT. V and J are TRBV5-4 and TRBJ2-2, with 12 bases that match TRBD2. The CDR3 spans 17 residues. With 4 bases clipped from V and 6 bases from J, the junction kept 10 bases outside the gene matches. The germline V gene encodes CDR1 SGHNT and CDR2 YYREEE (reference sequence).

This chain joins TRBV7-9 and TRBJ1-1, with a weak D call TRBD1 (5 bases). Germline loops: CDR1 SEHNR, CDR2 FQNEAQ (reference sequence). The CDR3 totals 13 residues. V lost 1 base, J lost 8 bases, and 11 bases lay in between. Written as DNA, the CDR3 is TGTGCCAGCAGCTTAGAGACCGCAGGGGAAGCTTTCTTT. This translates into CASSLETAGEAFF.

This clone was picked up one time. The V call is TRBV6-2 or TRBV6-3, the J call TRBJ2-5, with unresolved D. Germline values: CDR1 MNHEY, CDR2 SVGEGT. This CDR3 is 12 amino acids long. V lost 1 base and J lost 4, with 4 bases in between. CDR3 loop: CASSYWLETQYF. The DNA of the CDR3 is TGTGCCAGCAGTTACTGGCTAGAGACCCAGTACTTC.

This chain's CDR3 is CASSSLGQGNYGYTF. The CDR3 DNA sequence: TGCGCCAGCAGCTCCCTCGGACAGGGAAACTATGGCTACACCTTC. The chain uses TRBV5-1 and TRBJ1-2; 8 bases line up with TRBD1. The CDR3 consists of 15 residues. With 3 bases clipped from V and 2 bases from J, the junction kept 6 bases outside the gene matches. Germline CDR1 is SGHRS and CDR2 is YFSETQ.

This clone has only a few counts. This chain uses TRBV6-5 with TRBJ2-6; D gene ambiguous. Germline V gives CDR1 MNHEY, CDR2 SVGAGI. The length of the CDR3 is 15 residues. The V gene lost 9 bases and the J gene lost 1 base, with 13 bases spanning the gap. CDR3 bases: TGTGCCAGTGAACCTAACTTATCTGGGGCCAACGTCCTGACTTTC. Residues: CASEPNLSGANVLTF.

J is TRBJ1-1 and V is TRBV29-1; D not resolved. CDR1 and CDR2 from the germline V gene are SQVTM and ANQGSEA. The CDR3 is made up of 11 amino acids. The V and J ends lost 7 bases and 1 base respectively, with 7 bases between them. The CDR3 spells CSARENTEAFF. As DNA, the CDR3 is TGCAGCGCGCGAGAGAACACTGAAGCTTTCTTT.

The chain carries TRBV11-2 and TRBJ2-1; tentatively, D is TRBD2 (5 bases). Looked up from germline, CDR1 is SGHAT and CDR2 is FQNNGV. There are 15 residues in the CDR3. The V end was cut by 5 bases, the J end by 8 bases, with 19 bases between. CDR3 protein: CASSGGQVTRDEQFF. The CDR3 coding sequence is TGTGCCAGCAGCGGAGGTCAGGTAACTAGGGATGAGCAGTTCTTC. The full variable domain, in which reference TRBV11-2 and TRBJ2-1 provide the parts outside the CDR3, is EAGVAQSPRYKIIEKRQSVAFWCNPISGHATLYWYQQILGQGPKLLIQFQNNGVVDDSQLPKDRFSAERLKGVDSTLKIQPAKLEDSAVYLCASSGGQVTRDEQFFGPGTRLTVL.

This chain links TRBV7-6 with TRBJ1-1; D remains unclear. This CDR3 comprises 14 residues. Germline values: CDR1 SGHVS, CDR2 FNYEAQ. Trimming took 1 base from V and 4 from J, leaving 10 bases between them. The CDR3 DNA reads TGTGCCAGCAGCTTAGACAGATCGCTCACTGAAGCTTTCTTT. Translating gives CASSLDRSLTEAFF.

The chain combines TRBV11-3 with TRBJ2-7; 8 bases match TRBD2. The germline V gene has CDR1 SGHNT and CDR2 YENEEA. The CDR3 spans 14 residues. With V trimmed by 2 bases and J by 6 bases, 6 bases remained unmatched. Here the CDR3 DNA reads TGTGCCAGCAGCTTACGAGCGGGAGTGGGCGAGCAGTACTTC. The encoded protein is CASSLRAGVGEQYF.

In its sample, this clone was seen a few times. The chain combines TRBV10-3 with TRBJ1-2; perhaps TRBD1 as D (5 bases). From germline, CDR1 is ENHRY and CDR2 SYGVKD. There are 14 residues in the CDR3. V was trimmed by 4 bases and J by 0 bases, leaving 9 bases between them. The CDR3 DNA is TGTGCCATCAGTGCGGAGGGGACTAACTATGGCTACACCTTC. This encodes CAISAEGTNYGYTF.

This chain links TRBV7-2 with TRBJ1-2, with D perhaps TRBD1 (6 bases). Germline CDR1 and CDR2: SGHTA and FQGNSA. CDR3 length equals 13 residues. V was trimmed by 4 bases and J by 6 bases, leaving 12 bases between them. The DNA of the CDR3 is TGTGCCAGCAGCTGGAGGGGGGGTGATGGCTACACCTTC. This gives the protein CASSWRGGDGYTF.

The gene calls are TRBV29-1 and TRBJ2-5; 8 nucleotides match TRBD1. Losses at the gene ends were 8 bases for V and 4 bases for J; bases not matched to a gene: 3. The germline CDR1 and CDR2 sequences are SQVTM and ANQGSEA. CDR3 length: 11 amino acids. As DNA, the CDR3 is TGCAGCATACAGGGGGGAGAGACCCAGTACTTC. It yields the protein CSIQGGETQYF.

The rearrangement links TRBV5-1 to TRBJ1-1; 8 bases agree with TRBD1. This CDR3 contains 14 residues. After removal of 4 bases from V and 4 bases from J, the junction contained 6 bases not matched to a gene. Germline V gene lookup returns CDR1 SGHRS and CDR2 YFSETQ. As DNA, the CDR3 is TGCGCCAGCAGCCTGACAGGGGATGGCACTGAAGCTTTCTTT. This translates into CASSLTGDGTEAFF.

The chain has TRBV7-9 and TRBJ2-5; the D gene is possibly TRBD2 (6 bases). This CDR3 is 14 amino acids long. V lost 6 bases, J lost 7 bases, and 18 bases lay in between. Germline lookup yields CDR1 SEHNR and CDR2 FQNEAQ (reference sequence). In DNA, the CDR3 is TGTGCCAGCAGTTCCGGGACTGGGGTTGTGACCCAGTACTTC. Translated: CASSSGTGVVTQYF. The variable domain in full, with the rest retrieved from reference TRBV7-9 and TRBJ2-5, is DTGVSQNPRHKITKRGQNVTFRCDPISEHNRLYWYRQTLGQGPEFLTYFQNEAQLEKSRLLSDRFSAERPKGSFSTLEIQRTEQGDSAMYLCASSSGTGVVTQYFGPGTRLLVL.

CDR3 sequence reads: CASSPDRVQETQYF. In nucleotides, the CDR3 is TGTGCCAGCAGCCCGGACAGGGTCCAAGAGACCCAGTACTTC. The genes are TRBV7-2 and TRBJ2-5; 8 bases line up with TRBD1. With V trimmed by 5 bases and J by 1 base, 3 bases remained unmatched. Germline values: CDR1 SGHTA, CDR2 FQGNSA. This CDR3 is 14 amino acids long.

V usage is TRBV15 and J usage is TRBJ2-2; the D is unclear. Germline CDR1 LNHNV, CDR2 YYDKDF (reference sequence). The V end lost 0 bases, the J end lost 3 bases, and 8 bases lay between the germline ends. CDR3 length: 15 amino acids. The CDR3: CATSRDTSYTGELFF. Written as DNA, the CDR3 is TGTGCCACCAGCAGAGATACCAGTTACACCGGGGAGCTGTTTTTT.

V and J are TRBV21-1 and TRBJ1-4; the tabulated D call, TRBD1, remains unverified against the DNA. TRBV21-1 has pseudogene status. This CDR3 has 13 amino acids. CDR3 in amino acids: CASRGQGDEKLFF. CDR3 DNA sequence: TGTGCCAGCAGGGGACAGGGGGATGAAAAACTGTTTTTT.